These 20 T cell receptor beta chains originate from one sample sequenced in a study of regulatory T cells in long-lasting Graves disease. Through Arm-PCR of CDR3 regions and iRepertoire HTBI primers, TCR beta libraries were built. MiXCR, run by TCRdb on the multiplex PCR reads, gives a single entry per CDR3 protein. The table has fewer than 650,000 distinct CDR3 sequences, 15% to 20% seen once. Regarding time point: newly diagnosed GD, antithyroid drugs for less than 3 months. The authors made the TCR library using RNA they extracted from PBMCs. These data were also reused for a study on T cells in Graves' hyperthyroidism and ophthalmopathy.

The specimen was peripheral blood mononuclear cells (PBMCs), collected at new diagnosis, from a patient treated with antithyroid drugs. The receptors derive from a man aged 18-30 years with Graves disease.

In its sample, this clonotype was seen many times. The chain's CDR3 is CSVGTGVASAQFF. CDR3 sequence (DNA): TGCAGCGTCGGGACAGGGGTGGCTAGCGCACAGTTCTTC. This chain connects TRBV29-1 to TRBJ2-1, with TRBD1 identical over 10 bases. The V gene end was trimmed by 6 bases and the J gene end by 13 bases; junction bases not matched to a gene: 12. CDR1 and CDR2 from the germline V gene are SQVTM and ANQGSEA. This CDR3 is built from 13 residues.

This clonotype appeared many times. The rearrangement joins TRBV7-6 to TRBJ2-7; possibly TRBD2 for D (5 bases). Germline V gene lookup returns CDR1 SGHVS and CDR2 FNYEAQ. This CDR3 is built from 15 residues. The V end lost 2 bases, the J end lost 5 bases, and 16 bases lay between the germline ends. The CDR3 region is CASSLNPGSWDEQYF. DNA of the CDR3: TGTGCCAGCAGCTTAAACCCGGGGAGTTGGGACGAGCAGTACTTC.

Only a few counts were recorded for this clonotype. This chain links TRBV20-1 with TRBJ2-1; TRBD2 is a possible D gene (6 bases). The germline V and J ends were trimmed by 4 bases and 0 bases, with 10 bases remaining between them. Germline V lookup: CDR1 DFQATT, CDR2 SNEGSKA (reference sequence). This CDR3 region has 14 residues. CDR3 in amino acids: CSAIGGSSYNEQFF. Here the CDR3 DNA reads TGCAGTGCTATCGGGGGTAGCTCCTACAATGAGCAGTTCTTC.

This clonotype was counted many times. J is TRBJ2-7 and V is TRBV12-3 or TRBV12-4, with TRBD1 matching 8 bases. CDR3 length: 14 residues. V lost 6 bases and J lost 3; bases outside the gene matches: 7. CDR3 sequence reads: CASSAGDRGYEQYF. The CDR3 DNA follows: TGTGCCAGCAGCGCCGGCGACAGGGGCTACGAGCAGTACTTC.

This clonotype came up many times. DNA for the CDR3: TGTGCCAGCAGTTACTCGGGCGTTCGCGGCACCGGGGAGCTGTTTTTT. Amino acid sequence: CASSYSGVRGTGELFF. The chain recombines TRBV6-5 with TRBJ2-2; D is uncertain. The CDR3 has 16 residues. With 0 bases removed from V and 4 bases from J, the gap between germline ends came to 12 bases. CDR1 and CDR2 (germline): MNHEY, SVGAGI.

This clonotype occurred many times. V gene TRBV20-1 combines with J gene TRBJ2-3; 10 nucleotides align to TRBD1. Germline CDR1 and CDR2: DFQATT and SNEGSKA (reference sequence). Trimming removed 6 bases from V and 1 base from J; junction bases left unmatched: 7. There are 15 residues in the CDR3. Here the CDR3 reads CSALPGTGGTDTQYF. The CDR3 region has the DNA TGCAGTGCCCTGCCAGGGACAGGGGGCACAGATACGCAGTATTTT.

This clonotype was detected many times. The CDR3 nucleotides are TGTGCCAGCAGCTCCCCCGCGAGGAGCACAGATACGCAGTATTTT. Protein sequence: CASSSPARSTDTQYF. V is TRBV7-9 and J is TRBJ2-3; D not certain. Germline V gene lookup returns CDR1 SEHNR and CDR2 FQNEAQ (reference sequence). CDR3 size: 15 residues. The V gene lost 4 bases and the J gene lost 0 bases, with 11 bases spanning the gap.

The chain employs TRBV6-2 or TRBV6-3 and TRBJ2-1; D may match TRBD1 or TRBD2 (5 bases each). Trimming shortened V by 2 bases and J by 7 bases, and 15 bases separated the two germline ends. This CDR3 has 15 residues. CDR1 is MNHEY, CDR2 SVGEGT, per germline. CDR3 DNA: TGTGCCAGCAGTTACCGCCGGGGCCAGACAAATGAGCAGTTCTTC. Its translation: CASSYRRGQTNEQFF.

The chain employs TRBV27 and TRBJ2-7; 12 nucleotides line up with TRBD1. Germline CDR1 and CDR2: MNHEY and SMNVEV (reference sequence). This CDR3 region has 16 residues. The junction had 8 bases not matched to a gene; V was cut back by 5 bases and J by 3 bases. The CDR3: CASSGDRGRGNYEQYF. The CDR3 DNA sequence: TGTGCCAGCAGTGGGGACAGGGGGCGCGGTAACTACGAGCAGTACTTC.

Points on this clonotype: Without the conserved terminal phenylalanine or tryptophan, this CDR3 likely stems from a read error. The DNA is omitted, as the CDR3 cannot be located on it reliably, and the CDR3 follows TCRdb's listing. The genes are TRBV2 and TRBJ2-7. The CDR3 length equals 8 residues, ends included. Germline V gene lookup returns CDR1 SNHLY and CDR2 FYNNEI. CDR3: CASSDQRI.

Of note for this clonotype: A read error may explain this, as a much larger clone is one base away. The conserved phenylalanine or tryptophan normally closing the CDR3 is absent here, so this likely arose from a read error. The chain is built from TRBV6-1 and TRBJ1-1; TRBD1 is a possible D gene (6 bases). The germline V and J ends were trimmed by 11 bases and 11 bases, with 27 bases remaining between them. The CDR3 length is 14 residues. In germline, CDR1 is MNHNS, CDR2 SASEGT. The CDR3 loop reads CALQGGGPNGWAFL. DNA for the CDR3: TGTGCCCTCCAGGGTGGGGGGCCAAACGGGTGGGCTTTCCTT.

About this clonotype: It may be a read error: a sequence one base away is much more abundant. Likely a read error: the CDR3 ends without its conserved phenylalanine or tryptophan. The CDR3 sequence is CASSGSPGKSETQYS. CDR3 DNA: TGCGCCAGCAGCGGTAGTCCAGGGAAATCAGAGACCCAGTACTCC. This sequence joins TRBV5-1 and TRBJ2-5, with D possibly being TRBD1 (5 bases). V lost 4 bases, J lost 4 bases, and 17 bases lay in between. This CDR3 has 15 residues. CDR1 and CDR2 from the germline V gene are SGHRS and YFSETQ.

This clonotype has a count of ten or more. This CDR3 reads CASSYGTDYGYTF. In nucleotides, the CDR3 is TGTGCCAGCAGTTACGGGACTGACTATGGCTACACCTTC. J is TRBJ1-2 and V is TRBV6-4; tentatively, D is TRBD1 (5 bases). This CDR3 contains 13 residues. Germline-derived CDR1 and CDR2 are MRHNA and SNTAGT. V was pared by 5 bases and J by 3 bases, with 10 bases between.

This clonotype was counted ten times or more. The chain carries TRBV3-1 and TRBJ1-2; D call uncertain. The V end was cut by 4 bases, the J end by 4 bases, with 13 bases between. This CDR3 region has 14 residues. CDR1 and CDR2 (germline): LGHDT, YNNKEL (reference sequence). In DNA form, the CDR3 reads TGTGCCAGCAGCCCTTTCACAGAGTCCTATGGCTACACCTTC. Residues: CASSPFTESYGYTF.

This chain uses TRBV20-1 with TRBJ1-3; 8 bases are shared with TRBD1. The germline CDR1 and CDR2 sequences are DFQATT and SNEGSKA (reference sequence). There are 14 residues in the CDR3. The V segment lost 5 bases and the J segment 1 base; nucleotides outside the gene matches: 4. The CDR3 loop is CSALTGVSGNTIYF. In nucleotides, the CDR3 is TGCAGTGCTTTGACAGGGGTATCTGGAAACACCATATATTTT.

CDR3: CASGGGVDRGGHEQYF. The CDR3 DNA follows: TGTGCCAGCGGGGGGGGGGTTGACAGGGGGGGCCACGAGCAGTACTTC. V usage is TRBV6-1 and J usage is TRBJ2-7; TRBD1 matches at 9 bases. In germline, CDR1 is MNHNS, CDR2 SASEGT. This CDR3 has 16 residues. Germline trimming cut 8 bases from V and 5 bases from J; bases unmatched to any gene: 16.

The chain uses TRBV5-1 and TRBJ2-7; D is ambiguous. The V gene lost 7 bases and the J gene lost 2 bases, with 7 bases spanning the gap. From germline, CDR1 is SGHRS and CDR2 YFSETQ. The CDR3 loop spans 11 amino acids. The CDR3 DNA follows: TGCGCCAGCGGTGAAGCCTACGAGCAGTACTTC. This codes for CASGEAYEQYF.

The sample holds many counts of this clonotype. The rearrangement joins TRBV6-1 to TRBJ2-5, with TRBD1 identical over 7 bases. The CDR3 is 15 residues long. Germline CDR1 and CDR2: MNHNS and SASEGT. The ends lost 6 bases at V and 2 bases at J; junction bases unmatched: 9. The CDR3 reads CASSPVGRGQETQYF. CDR3 DNA: TGTGCCAGCAGCCCTGTTGGCAGGGGGCAAGAGACCCAGTACTTC.

At least ten counts were recorded for this clonotype. The J gene is TRBJ1-2, the V gene TRBV6-1, with D unclear. Germline V gene data show CDR1 as MNHNS and CDR2 as SASEGT. The CDR3 has 12 residues. V was pared by 9 bases and J by 0 bases, with 8 bases between. The CDR3 DNA follows: TGTGCCAGTACGGTAGCTAACTATGGCTACACCTTC. This translates into CASTVANYGYTF.

The rearrangement links TRBV3-1 to TRBJ1-5, with 12 nucleotides matching TRBD1. The V segment lost 4 bases and the J segment 6 bases; nucleotides outside the gene matches: 1. CDR3 length: 14 residues. Germline V gives CDR1 LGHDT, CDR2 YNNKEL (reference sequence). For the CDR3, the DNA is TGTGCCAGCAGCCGGGACAGGGGGCTTCAGCCCCAGCATTTT. As protein: CASSRDRGLQPQHF.